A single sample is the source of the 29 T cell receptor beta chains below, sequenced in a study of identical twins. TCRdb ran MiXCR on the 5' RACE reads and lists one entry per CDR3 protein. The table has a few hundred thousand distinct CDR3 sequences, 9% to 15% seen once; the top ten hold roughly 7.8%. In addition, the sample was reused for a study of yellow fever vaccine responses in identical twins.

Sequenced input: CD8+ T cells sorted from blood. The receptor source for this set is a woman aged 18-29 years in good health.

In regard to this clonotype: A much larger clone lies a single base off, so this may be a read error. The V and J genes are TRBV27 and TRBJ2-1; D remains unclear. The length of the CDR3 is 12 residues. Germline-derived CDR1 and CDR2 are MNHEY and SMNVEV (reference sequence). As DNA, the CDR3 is TGTGTCAGCAGCTCCCGAAACAATGAGCAGTTCTTC. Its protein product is CVSSSRNNEQFF.

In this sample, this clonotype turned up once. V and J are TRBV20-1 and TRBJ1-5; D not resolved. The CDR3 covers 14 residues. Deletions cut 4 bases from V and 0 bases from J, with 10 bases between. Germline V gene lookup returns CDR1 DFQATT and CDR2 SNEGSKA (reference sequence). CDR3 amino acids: CSAKPQFSNQPQHF. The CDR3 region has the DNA TGCAGTGCTAAACCCCAGTTTAGCAATCAGCCCCAGCATTTT.

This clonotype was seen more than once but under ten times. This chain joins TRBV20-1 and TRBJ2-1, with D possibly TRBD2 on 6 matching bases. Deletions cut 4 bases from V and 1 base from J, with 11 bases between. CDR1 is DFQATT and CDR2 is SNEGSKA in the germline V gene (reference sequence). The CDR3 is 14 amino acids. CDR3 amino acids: CSANLANSYNEQFF. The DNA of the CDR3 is TGCAGTGCTAACCTAGCGAATTCCTACAATGAGCAGTTCTTC.

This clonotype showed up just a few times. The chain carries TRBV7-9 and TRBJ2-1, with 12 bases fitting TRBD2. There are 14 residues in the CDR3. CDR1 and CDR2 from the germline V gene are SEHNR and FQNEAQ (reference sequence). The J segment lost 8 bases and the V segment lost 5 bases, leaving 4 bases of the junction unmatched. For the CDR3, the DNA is TGTGCCAGCAGCCCCAGACTAGCGGGAGATGAGCAGTTCTTC. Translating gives CASSPRLAGDEQFF. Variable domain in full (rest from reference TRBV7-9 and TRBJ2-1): DTGVSQNPRHKITKRGQNVTFRCDPISEHNRLYWYRQTLGQGPEFLTYFQNEAQLEKSRLLSDRFSAERPKGSFSTLEIQRTEQGDSAMYLCASSPRLAGDEQFFGPGTRLTVL.

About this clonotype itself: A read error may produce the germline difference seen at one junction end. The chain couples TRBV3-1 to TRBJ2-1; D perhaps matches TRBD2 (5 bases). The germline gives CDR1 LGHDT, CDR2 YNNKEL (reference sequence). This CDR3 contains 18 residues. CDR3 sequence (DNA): TGTGCCAGCAGCCAAGATGCCGGGTTAGGCTACGACTACAAAGAGCAGTTCTTC. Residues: CASSQDAGLGYDYKEQFF.

This CDR3 reads CASSRGQGFFYEQYF. The CDR3 nucleotides read TGTGCCAGCAGCCGGGGACAGGGGTTTTTTTACGAGCAGTACTTC. The chain is built from TRBV5-6 and TRBJ2-7, with 10 bases aligning to TRBD1. The CDR3 is made up of 15 amino acids. The junction had 8 bases not matched to a gene; V was cut back by 4 bases and J by 4 bases. Germline V lookup: CDR1 SGHDT, CDR2 YYEEEE.

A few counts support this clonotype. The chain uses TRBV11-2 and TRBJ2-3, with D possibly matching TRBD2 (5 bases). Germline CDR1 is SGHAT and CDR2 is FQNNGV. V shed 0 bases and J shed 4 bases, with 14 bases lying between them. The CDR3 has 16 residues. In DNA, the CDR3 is TGTGCCAGCAGCTTAGATCCTGGCGTTAGCGCAGATACGCAGTATTTT. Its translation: CASSLDPGVSADTQYF.

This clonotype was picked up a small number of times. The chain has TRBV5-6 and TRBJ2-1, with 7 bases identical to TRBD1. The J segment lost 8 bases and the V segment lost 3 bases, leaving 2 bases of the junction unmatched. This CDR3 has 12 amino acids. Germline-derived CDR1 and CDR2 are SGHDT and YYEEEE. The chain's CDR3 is CASSSGGYEQFF. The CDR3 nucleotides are TGTGCCAGCAGCTCAGGGGGTTATGAGCAGTTCTTC.

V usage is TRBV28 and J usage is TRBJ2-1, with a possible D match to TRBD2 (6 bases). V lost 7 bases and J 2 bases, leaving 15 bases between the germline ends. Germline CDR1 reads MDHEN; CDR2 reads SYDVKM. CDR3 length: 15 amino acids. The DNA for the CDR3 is TGTGCCAGCACCATTAGCGGAGCCACCTACAATGAGCAGTTCTTC. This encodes CASTISGATYNEQFF.

CDR3 DNA: TGTGCCAGCAGCTTCTCATGGGCCAGGGAGGCTGAAGCTTTCTTT. Its translation: CASSFSWAREAEAFF. J is TRBJ1-1 and V is TRBV11-2, with a weak D call TRBD1 (5 bases). The ends were cut back, 3 bases at V and 6 bases at J, with 17 bases in the middle. The CDR3 is 15 amino acids. Germline loops: CDR1 SGHAT, CDR2 FQNNGV.

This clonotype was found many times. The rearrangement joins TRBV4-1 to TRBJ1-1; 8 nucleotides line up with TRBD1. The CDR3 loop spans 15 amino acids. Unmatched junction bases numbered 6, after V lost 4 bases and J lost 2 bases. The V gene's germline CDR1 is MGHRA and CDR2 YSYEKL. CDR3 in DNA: TGCGCCAGCAGCCTGCAGGGACAGGTCAACACTGAAGCTTTCTTT. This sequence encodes CASSLQGQVNTEAFF.

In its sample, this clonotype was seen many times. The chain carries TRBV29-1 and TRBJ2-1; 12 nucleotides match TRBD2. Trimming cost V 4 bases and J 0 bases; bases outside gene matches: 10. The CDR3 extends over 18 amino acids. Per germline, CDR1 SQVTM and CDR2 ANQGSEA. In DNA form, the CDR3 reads TGCAGCGTTGTAGGACTAGCGGGATCCCCGAGCTCCTACAATGAGCAGTTCTTC. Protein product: CSVVGLAGSPSSYNEQFF.

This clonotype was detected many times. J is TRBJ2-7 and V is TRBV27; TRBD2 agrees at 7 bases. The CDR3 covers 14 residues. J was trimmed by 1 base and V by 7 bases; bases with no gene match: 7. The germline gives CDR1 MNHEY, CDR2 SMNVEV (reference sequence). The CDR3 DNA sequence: TGTGCCAGCAAGGGGTCTAGCGGATCCTACGAGCAGTACTTC. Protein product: CASKGSSGSYEQYF.

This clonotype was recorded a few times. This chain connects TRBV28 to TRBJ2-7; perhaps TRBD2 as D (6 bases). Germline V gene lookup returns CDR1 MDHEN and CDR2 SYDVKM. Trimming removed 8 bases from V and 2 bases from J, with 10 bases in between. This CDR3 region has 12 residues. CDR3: CASGDSAYEQYV. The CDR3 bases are TGTGCCAGCGGGGACTCAGCCTACGAGCAGTACGTC.

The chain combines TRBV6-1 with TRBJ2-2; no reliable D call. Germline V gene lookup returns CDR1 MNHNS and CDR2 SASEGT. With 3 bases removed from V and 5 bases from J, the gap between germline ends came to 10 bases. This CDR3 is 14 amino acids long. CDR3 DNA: TGTGCCAGCAGTGAGGGGTCGCAGACCGGGGAGCTGTTTTTT. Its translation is CASSEGSQTGELFF.

The CDR3 DNA is TGTGCCAGCAGTGACACTAGCACAGATACGCAGTATTTT. The encoded protein is CASSDTSTDTQYF. V usage is TRBV12-3 or TRBV12-4 and J usage is TRBJ2-3; no reliable D call. Between the trimmed V and J ends, which lost 5 bases and 0 bases, there was a span of 6 bases. CDR3 length equals 13 residues.

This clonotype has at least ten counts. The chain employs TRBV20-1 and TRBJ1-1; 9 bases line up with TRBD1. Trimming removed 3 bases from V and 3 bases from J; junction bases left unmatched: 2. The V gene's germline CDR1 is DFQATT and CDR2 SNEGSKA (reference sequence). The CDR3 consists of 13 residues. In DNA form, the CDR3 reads TGCAGTGCTAGCACAGGGGGCCACACTGAAGCTTTCTTT. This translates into CSASTGGHTEAFF.

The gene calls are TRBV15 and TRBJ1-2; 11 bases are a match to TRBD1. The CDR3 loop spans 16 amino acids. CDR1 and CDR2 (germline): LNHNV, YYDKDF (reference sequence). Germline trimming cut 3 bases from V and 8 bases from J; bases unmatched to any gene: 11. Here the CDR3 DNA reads TGTGCCACCAGCAGCGGACAGGGGGCGCGGGGGTCCGGCTACACCTTC. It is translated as CATSSGQGARGSGYTF.

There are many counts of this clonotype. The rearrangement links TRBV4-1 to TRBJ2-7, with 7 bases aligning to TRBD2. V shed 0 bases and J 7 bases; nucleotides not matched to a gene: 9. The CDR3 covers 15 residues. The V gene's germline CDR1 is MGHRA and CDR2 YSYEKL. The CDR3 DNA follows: TGCGCCAGCAGCCAAGATCATCTAGCGGTTATAGAGCAGTACTTC. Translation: CASSQDHLAVIEQYF.

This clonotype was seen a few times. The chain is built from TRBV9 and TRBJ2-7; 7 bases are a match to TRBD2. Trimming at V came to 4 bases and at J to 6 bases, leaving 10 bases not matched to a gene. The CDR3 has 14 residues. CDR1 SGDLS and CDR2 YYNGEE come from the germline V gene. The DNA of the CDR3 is TGTGCCAGCAGCTCGGTGGGGGGGAGCACCGAGCAGTACTTC. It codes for CASSSVGGSTEQYF.

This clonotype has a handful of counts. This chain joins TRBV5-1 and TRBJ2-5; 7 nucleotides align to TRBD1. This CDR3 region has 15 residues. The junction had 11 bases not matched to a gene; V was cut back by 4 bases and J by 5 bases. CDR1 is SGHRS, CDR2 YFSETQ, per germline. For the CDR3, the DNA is TGCGCCAGCAGCGAAACCTCAGGGGGTTGGGAGACCCAGTACTTC. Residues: CASSETSGGWETQYF.

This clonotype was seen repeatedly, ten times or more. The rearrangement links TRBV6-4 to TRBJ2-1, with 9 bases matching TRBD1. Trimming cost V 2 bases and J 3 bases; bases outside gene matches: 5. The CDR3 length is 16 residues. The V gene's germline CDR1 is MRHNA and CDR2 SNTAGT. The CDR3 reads CASSDGRTGDYNEQFF. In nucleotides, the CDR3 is TGTGCCAGCAGTGACGGAAGGACAGGGGACTACAATGAGCAGTTCTTC.

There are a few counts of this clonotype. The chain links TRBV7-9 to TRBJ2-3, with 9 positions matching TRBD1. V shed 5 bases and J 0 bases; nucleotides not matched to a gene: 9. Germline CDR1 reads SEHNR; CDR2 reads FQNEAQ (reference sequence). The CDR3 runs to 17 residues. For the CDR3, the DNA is TGTGCCAGCAGCCCCAAATCCGGGACAGGGAGCACAGATACGCAGTATTTT. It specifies CASSPKSGTGSTDTQYF.

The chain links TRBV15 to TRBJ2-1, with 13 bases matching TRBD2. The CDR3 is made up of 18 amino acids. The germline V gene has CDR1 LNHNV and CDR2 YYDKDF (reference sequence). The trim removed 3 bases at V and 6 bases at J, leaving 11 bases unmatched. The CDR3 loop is CATSSRSGTSGIPNEQFF. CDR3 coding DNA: TGTGCCACCAGCAGCCGAAGCGGGACTAGCGGGATTCCCAATGAGCAGTTCTTC.

The CDR3 sequence: CSAQGQSRNEKLFF. CDR3 sequence (DNA): TGCAGTGCCCAGGGGCAGTCCAGGAATGAAAAACTGTTTTTT. V is TRBV20-1 and J is TRBJ1-4, with D maybe TRBD1 (6 bases). CDR1 is DFQATT and CDR2 is SNEGSKA in the germline V gene (reference sequence). This CDR3 comprises 14 residues. V lost 6 bases and J lost 5, with 16 bases in between.

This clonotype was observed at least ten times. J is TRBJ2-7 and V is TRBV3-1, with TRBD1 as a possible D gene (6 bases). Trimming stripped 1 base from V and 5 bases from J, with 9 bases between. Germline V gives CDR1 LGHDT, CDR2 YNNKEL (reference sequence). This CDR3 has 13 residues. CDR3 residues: CASSQVRGDEQYF. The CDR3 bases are TGTGCCAGCAGCCAAGTCAGGGGTGACGAGCAGTACTTC.

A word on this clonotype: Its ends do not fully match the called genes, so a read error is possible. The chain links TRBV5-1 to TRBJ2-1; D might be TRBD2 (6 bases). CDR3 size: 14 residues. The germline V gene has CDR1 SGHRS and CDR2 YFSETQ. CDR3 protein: CASSLGDSNNEQFF. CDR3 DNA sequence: TGCGCCAGCAGCTTGGGGGACTCCAACAATGAGCAGTTCTTC.

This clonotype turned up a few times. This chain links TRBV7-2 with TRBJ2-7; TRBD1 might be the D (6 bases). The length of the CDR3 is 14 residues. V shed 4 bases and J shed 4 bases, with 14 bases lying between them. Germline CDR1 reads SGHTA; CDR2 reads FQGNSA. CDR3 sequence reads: CASSSMDRSYEQYV. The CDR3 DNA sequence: TGTGCCAGCAGCTCCATGGACAGAAGTTACGAGCAGTACGTC.

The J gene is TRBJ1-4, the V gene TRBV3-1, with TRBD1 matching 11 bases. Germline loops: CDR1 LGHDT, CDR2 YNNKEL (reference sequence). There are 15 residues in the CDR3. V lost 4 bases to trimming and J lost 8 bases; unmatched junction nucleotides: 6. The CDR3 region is CASSPRDRGKEKLFF. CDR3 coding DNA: TGTGCCAGCAGCCCCAGGGACAGGGGGAAAGAAAAACTGTTTTTT.